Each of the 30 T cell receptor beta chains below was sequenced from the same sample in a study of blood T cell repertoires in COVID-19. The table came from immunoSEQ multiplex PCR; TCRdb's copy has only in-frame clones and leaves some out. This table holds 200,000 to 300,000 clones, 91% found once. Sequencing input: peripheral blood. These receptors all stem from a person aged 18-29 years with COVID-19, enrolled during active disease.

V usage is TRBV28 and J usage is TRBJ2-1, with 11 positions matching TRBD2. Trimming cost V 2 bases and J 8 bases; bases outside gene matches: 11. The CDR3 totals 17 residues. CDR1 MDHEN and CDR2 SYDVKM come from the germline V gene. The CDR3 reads CASSLTRASGRSDEQFF. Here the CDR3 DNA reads TGTGCCAGCAGTTTAACCCGGGCTAGCGGGAGGTCGGATGAGCAGTTCTTC. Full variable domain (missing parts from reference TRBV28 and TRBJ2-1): DVKVTQSSRYLVKRTGEKVFLECVQDMDHENMFWYRQDPGLGLRLIYFSYDVKMKEKGDIPEGYSVSREKKERFSLILESASTNQTSMYLCASSLTRASGRSDEQFFGPGTRLTVL.

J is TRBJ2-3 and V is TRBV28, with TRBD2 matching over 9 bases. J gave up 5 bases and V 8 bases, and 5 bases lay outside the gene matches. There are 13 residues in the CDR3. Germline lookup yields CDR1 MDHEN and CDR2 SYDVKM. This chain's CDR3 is CASGAGGLDTQYF. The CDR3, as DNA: TGTGCCAGCGGCGCGGGAGGGTTAGATACGCAGTATTTT.

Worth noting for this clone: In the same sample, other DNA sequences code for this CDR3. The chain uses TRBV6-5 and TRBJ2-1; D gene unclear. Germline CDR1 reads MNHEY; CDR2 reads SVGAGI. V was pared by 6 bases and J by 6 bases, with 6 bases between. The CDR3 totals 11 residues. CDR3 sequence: CASRYRNEQFF. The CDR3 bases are TGTGCCAGCAGGTACCGCAATGAGCAGTTCTTC.

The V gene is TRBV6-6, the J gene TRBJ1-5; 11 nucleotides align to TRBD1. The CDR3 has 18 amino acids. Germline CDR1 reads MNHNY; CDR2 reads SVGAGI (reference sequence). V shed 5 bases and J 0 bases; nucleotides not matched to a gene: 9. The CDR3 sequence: CASSPRPDRGPSNQPQHF. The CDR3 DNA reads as TGTGCCAGCAGTCCGCGCCCGGACAGGGGGCCTAGCAATCAGCCCCAGCATTTT.

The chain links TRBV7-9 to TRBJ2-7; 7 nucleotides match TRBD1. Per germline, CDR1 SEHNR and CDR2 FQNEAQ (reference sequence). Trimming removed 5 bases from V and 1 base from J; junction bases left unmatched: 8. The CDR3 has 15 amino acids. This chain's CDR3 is CASSHDRATSYEQYF. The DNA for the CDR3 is TGTGCCAGCAGCCACGACAGGGCGACTTCCTACGAGCAGTACTTC. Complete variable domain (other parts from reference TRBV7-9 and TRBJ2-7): DTGVSQNPRHKITKRGQNVTFRCDPISEHNRLYWYRQTLGQGPEFLTYFQNEAQLEKSRLLSDRFSAERPKGSFSTLEIQRTEQGDSAMYLCASSHDRATSYEQYFGPGTRLTVT.

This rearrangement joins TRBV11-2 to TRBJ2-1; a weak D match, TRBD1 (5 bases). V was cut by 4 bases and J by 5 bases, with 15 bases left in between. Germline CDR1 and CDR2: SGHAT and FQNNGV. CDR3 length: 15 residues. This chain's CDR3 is CASSSWGRADNEQFF. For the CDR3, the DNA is TGTGCCAGCAGCTCCTGGGGCAGGGCGGACAATGAGCAGTTCTTC.

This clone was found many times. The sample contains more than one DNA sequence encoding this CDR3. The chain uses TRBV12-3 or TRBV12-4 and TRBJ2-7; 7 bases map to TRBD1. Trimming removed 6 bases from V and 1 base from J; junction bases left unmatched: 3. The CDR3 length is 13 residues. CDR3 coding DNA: TGTGCCAGCAGCCGGGACAGTTCCTACGAGCAGTACTTC. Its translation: CASSRDSSYEQYF.

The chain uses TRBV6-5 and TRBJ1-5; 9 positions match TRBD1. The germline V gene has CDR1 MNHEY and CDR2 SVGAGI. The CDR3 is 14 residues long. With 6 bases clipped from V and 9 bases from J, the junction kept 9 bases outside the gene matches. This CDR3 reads CASSLGQGEGPQHF. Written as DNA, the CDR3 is TGTGCCAGCAGCTTGGGACAGGGTGAAGGGCCCCAGCATTTT.

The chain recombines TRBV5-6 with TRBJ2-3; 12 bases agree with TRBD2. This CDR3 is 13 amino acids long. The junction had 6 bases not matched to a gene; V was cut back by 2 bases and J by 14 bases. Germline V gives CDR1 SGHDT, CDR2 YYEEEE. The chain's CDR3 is CASSFLAGGPGYF. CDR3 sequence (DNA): TGTGCCAGCAGCTTTCTAGCGGGAGGGCCGGGGTATTTT. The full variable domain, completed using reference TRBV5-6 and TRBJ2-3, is DAGVTQSPTHLIKTRGQQVTLRCSPKSGHDTVSWYQQALGQGPQFIFQYYEEEERQRGNFPDRFSGHQFPNYSSELNVNALLLGDSALYLCASSFLAGGPGYFGPGTRLTVL.

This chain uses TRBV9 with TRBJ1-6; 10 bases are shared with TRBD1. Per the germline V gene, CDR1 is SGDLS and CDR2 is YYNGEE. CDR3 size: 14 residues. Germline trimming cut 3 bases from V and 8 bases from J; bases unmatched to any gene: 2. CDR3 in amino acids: CASSAGQGDSPLHF. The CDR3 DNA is TGTGCCAGCAGCGCTGGACAGGGGGATTCACCCCTCCACTTT.

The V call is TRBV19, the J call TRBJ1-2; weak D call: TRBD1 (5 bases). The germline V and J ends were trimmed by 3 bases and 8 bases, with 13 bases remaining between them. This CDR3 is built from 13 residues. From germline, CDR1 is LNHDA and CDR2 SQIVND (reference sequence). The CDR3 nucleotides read TGTGCCAGTAGTATGGGGCGCCTAGGAGGCTACACCTTC. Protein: CASSMGRLGGYTF. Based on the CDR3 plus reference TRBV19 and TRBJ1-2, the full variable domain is DGGITQSPKYLFRKEGQNVTLSCEQNLNHDAMYWYRQDPGQGLRLIYYSQIVNDFQKGDIAEGYSVSREKKESFPLTVTSAQKNPTAFYLCASSMGRLGGYTFGSGTRLTVV.

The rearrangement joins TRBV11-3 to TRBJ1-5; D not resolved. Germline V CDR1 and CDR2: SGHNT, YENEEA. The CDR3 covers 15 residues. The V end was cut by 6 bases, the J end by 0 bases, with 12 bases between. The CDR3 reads CASSHKDCSNQPQHF. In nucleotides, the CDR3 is TGTGCCAGCAGTCACAAGGACTGTAGCAATCAGCCCCAGCATTTT. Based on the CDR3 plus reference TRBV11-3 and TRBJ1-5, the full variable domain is EAGVVQSPRYKIIEKKQPVAFWCNPISGHNTLYWYLQNLGQGPELLIRYENEEAVDDSQLPKDRFSAERLKGVDSTLKIQPAELGDSAVYLCASSHKDCSNQPQHFGDGTRLSIL.

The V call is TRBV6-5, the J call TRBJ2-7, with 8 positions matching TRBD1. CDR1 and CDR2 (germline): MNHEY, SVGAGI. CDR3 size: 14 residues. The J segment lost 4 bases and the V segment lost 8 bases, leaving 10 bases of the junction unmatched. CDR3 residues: CASRQGMGPYEQYF. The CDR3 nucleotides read TGTGCCAGCCGACAGGGGATGGGACCATACGAGCAGTACTTC.

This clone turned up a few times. CDR3 DNA: TGTGCCAGCAGAGTCGGGACAGACAATGAGGCATATAGCAATCAGCCCCAGCATTTT. Protein: CASRVGTDNEAYSNQPQHF. The chain has TRBV28 and TRBJ1-5, with 7 nucleotides matching TRBD1. CDR3 length: 19 residues. After removal of 6 bases from V and 0 bases from J, the junction contained 17 bases not matched to a gene. Germline CDR1 MDHEN, CDR2 SYDVKM.

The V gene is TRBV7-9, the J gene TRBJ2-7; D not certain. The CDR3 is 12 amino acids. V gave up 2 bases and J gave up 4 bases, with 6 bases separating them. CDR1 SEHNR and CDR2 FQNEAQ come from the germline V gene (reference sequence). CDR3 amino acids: CASSLYEYEQYF. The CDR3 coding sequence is TGTGCCAGCAGCTTATACGAGTACGAGCAGTACTTC.

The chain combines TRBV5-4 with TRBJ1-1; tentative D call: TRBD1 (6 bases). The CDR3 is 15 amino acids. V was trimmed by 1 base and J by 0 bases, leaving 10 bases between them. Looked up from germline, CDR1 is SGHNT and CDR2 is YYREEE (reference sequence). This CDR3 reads CASSLLGALNTEAFF. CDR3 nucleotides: TGTGCCAGCAGCTTGTTGGGGGCCCTGAACACTGAAGCTTTCTTT. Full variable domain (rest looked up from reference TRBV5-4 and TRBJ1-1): ETGVTQSPTHLIKTRGQQVTLRCSSQSGHNTVSWYQQALGQGPQFIFQYYREEENGRGNFPPRFSGLQFPNYSSELNVNALELDDSALYLCASSLLGALNTEAFFGQGTRLTVV.

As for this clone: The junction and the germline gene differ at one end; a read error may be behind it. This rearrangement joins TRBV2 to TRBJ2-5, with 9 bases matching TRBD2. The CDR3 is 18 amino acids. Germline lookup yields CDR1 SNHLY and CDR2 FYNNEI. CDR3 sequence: CTSSESLVAGEDQETQYF. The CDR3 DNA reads TGTACCAGCAGTGAGTCGTTGGTAGCGGGAGAGGACCAAGAGACCCAGTACTTC.

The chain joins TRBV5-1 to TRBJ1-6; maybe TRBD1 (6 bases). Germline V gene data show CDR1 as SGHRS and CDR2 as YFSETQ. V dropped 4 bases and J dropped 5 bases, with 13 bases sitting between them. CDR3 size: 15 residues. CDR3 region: CASSPQGRDNSPLHF. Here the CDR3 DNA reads TGCGCCAGCAGCCCTCAGGGGAGGGATAATTCACCCCTCCACTTT.

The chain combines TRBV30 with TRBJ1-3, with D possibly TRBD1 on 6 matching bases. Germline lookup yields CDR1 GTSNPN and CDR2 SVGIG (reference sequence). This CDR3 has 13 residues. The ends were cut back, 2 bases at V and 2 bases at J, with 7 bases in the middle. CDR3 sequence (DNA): TGTGCCTGGAGTACAGGGCCTGGAAACACCATATATTTT. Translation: CAWSTGPGNTIYF.

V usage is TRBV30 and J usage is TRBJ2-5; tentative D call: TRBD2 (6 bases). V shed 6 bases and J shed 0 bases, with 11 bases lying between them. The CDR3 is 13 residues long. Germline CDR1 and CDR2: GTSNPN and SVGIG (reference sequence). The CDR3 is CACQWGDQETQYF. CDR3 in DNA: TGTGCCTGCCAATGGGGGGACCAAGAGACCCAGTACTTC.

This CDR3 reads CASSQDPNSMPEAFF. CDR3 DNA sequence: TGTGCCAGCAGCCAAGATCCCAACTCGATGCCTGAAGCTTTCTTT. The chain couples TRBV4-2 to TRBJ1-1; D is undetermined. This CDR3 comprises 15 residues. CDR1 and CDR2 (germline): LGHNA, YNFKEQ. Trimming took off 0 bases at V and 6 bases at J, with 14 bases between the two ends.

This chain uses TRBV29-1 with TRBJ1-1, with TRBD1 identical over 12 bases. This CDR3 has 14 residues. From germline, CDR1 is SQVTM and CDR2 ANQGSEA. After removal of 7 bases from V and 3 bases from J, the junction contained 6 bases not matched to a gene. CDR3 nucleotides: TGCAGCGCTGCGGGACAGGGGGCAGACACTGAAGCTTTCTTT. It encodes CSAAGQGADTEAFF.

The DNA of the CDR3 is TGCGCCAGCAGCCTCACGACAGGGGACGAGCAGTACTTC. Residues: CASSLTTGDEQYF. The chain has TRBV4-1 and TRBJ2-7, with TRBD1 matching 8 bases. Per germline, CDR1 MGHRA and CDR2 YSYEKL. The V and J ends lost 4 bases and 5 bases, in that order; junction bases with no gene match: 4. The CDR3 sequence is 13 residues long.

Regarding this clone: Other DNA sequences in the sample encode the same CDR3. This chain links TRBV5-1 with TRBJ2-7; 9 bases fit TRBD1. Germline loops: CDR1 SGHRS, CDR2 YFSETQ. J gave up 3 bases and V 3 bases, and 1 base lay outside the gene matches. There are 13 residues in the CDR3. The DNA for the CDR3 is TGCGCCAGCAGCTCGGGACAGGGCTACGAGCAGTACTTC. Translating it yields CASSSGQGYEQYF.

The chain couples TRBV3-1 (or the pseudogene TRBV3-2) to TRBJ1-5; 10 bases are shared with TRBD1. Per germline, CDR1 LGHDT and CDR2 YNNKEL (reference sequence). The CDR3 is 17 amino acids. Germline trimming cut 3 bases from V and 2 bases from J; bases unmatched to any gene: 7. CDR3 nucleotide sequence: TGTGCCAGCAGCCAGGGACAGGGGAAGTGGGGCAATCAGCCCCAGCATTTT. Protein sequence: CASSQGQGKWGNQPQHF.

Here the CDR3 reads CASSLESGNTEAFF. CDR3 nucleotides: TGTGCCAGCAGCTTAGAATCAGGGAACACTGAAGCTTTCTTT. This chain links TRBV7-6 with TRBJ1-1; no definite D call. This CDR3 contains 14 residues. Germline V CDR1 and CDR2: SGHVS, FNYEAQ. The germline V and J ends were trimmed by 1 base and 1 base, with 7 bases remaining between them.

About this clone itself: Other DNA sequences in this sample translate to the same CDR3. This chain's CDR3 is CAISEGAGGPYEQYF. CDR3 nucleotide sequence: TGTGCCATCAGTGAGGGGGCGGGAGGGCCCTACGAGCAGTACTTC. The V gene is TRBV10-3, the J gene TRBJ2-7, with 9 nucleotides matching TRBD2. Trimming took 2 bases from V and 2 from J; bases not matched to a gene: 4. The CDR3 spans 15 residues. Germline V gene data show CDR1 as ENHRY and CDR2 as SYGVKD.

CDR3 loop: CATSLQGGIYGYTF. CDR3 bases: TGTGCCACCAGTTTACAGGGGGGAATCTATGGCTACACCTTC. The rearrangement uses TRBV15 and TRBJ1-2, with 8 bases that match TRBD1. The CDR3 runs to 14 residues. V was pared by 6 bases and J by 4 bases, with 7 bases of the junction left unmatched. Per the germline V gene, CDR1 is LNHNV and CDR2 is YYDKDF (reference sequence).

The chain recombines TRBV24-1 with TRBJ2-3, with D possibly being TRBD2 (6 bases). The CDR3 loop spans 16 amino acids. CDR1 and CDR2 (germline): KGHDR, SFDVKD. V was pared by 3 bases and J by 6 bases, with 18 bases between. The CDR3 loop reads CATSDGARGEADTQYF. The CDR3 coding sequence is TGTGCCACCAGTGATGGGGCTCGCGGGGAGGCGGATACGCAGTATTTT.

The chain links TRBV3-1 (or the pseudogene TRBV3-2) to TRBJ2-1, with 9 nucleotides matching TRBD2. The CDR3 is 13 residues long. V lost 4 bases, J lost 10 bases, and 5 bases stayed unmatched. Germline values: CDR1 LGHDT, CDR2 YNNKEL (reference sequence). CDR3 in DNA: TGTGCCAGCAGCCCCGATAGCGGGAGAGAGCAGTTCTTC. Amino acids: CASSPDSGREQFF.